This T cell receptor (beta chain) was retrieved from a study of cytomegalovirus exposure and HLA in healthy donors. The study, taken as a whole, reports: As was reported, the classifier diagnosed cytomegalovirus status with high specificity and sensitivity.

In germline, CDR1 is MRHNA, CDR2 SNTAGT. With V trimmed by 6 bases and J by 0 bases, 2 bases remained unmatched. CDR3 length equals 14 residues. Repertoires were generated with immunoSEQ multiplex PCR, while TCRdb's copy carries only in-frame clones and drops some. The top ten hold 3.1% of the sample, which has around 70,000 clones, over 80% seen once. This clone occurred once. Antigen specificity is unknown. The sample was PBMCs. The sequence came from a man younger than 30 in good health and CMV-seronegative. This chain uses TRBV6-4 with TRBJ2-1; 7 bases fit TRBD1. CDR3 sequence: CASSRDSSYNEQFF. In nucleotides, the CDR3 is TGTGCCAGCAGCCGGGACAGCTCCTACAATGAGCAGTTCTTC.